The entry below gives a single T cell receptor beta chain sequence along with its context. Its target antigen remains unknown. With only one base between it and a far larger clone, this is likely a read error. These data come from a study of shared clonotypes between healthy human individuals (dated by TCRdb to 2018 to 2021). Turning to the overall study: The cohort comprised a couple of women and a few men aged 18 to 49 years. Between about 0.8 and 9.5 billion PBMCs per donor were obtained by leukapheresis. For each donor, three plates each were used for CD4 naive and CD4 memory, two plates were used for CD8 naive, and one plate was used for CD8 memory. The study deeply sequenced blood TCR repertoires of about five healthy adults to estimate repertoire size and the extent of clonotype sharing between individuals. Libraries were prepared and TCR repertoires were sequenced by different laboratories using diverse techniques, in order to increase sequencing depth and limit assay-specific biases. The full study reports these points: Compared with non-shared clonotypes, the clonotypes found in all four sorted-subset donors had higher generation probabilities. Even with the large sequencing depth, rarefaction of the sorted-subset datasets indicated that sequencing was incomplete. Across a few donors, about 4.5% of naive CD4, approximately 3.6% of naive CD8, roughly 2.3% of memory CD4, and about 0.44% of memory CD8 clonotypes were shared. Because the study included only a small number of donors, the genetic and exposure-history diversity represented was limited. Pairwise subsampling indicated that sequencing depth was expected to affect the degree of clonotype sharing among donors. Larger estimated clonotype richness was generally found for naive subsets than for memory subsets. Only blood was sampled, and tissue TCR repertoires likely differ from those in blood.

Using the deep immunoSEQ assay, multiplex PCR amplified TCR CDR3 regions from genomic DNA. Extracted genomic DNA from each cell subset was spread evenly across all wells of several immunoSEQ 96-well plates, with each plate serving as a replicate. For sorted subsets, each replicate PCR was loaded with about 0.2 ug genomic DNA, equivalent to approximately 33,000 T cell genomes. Purified libraries were quantified with a Qubit 3.0 fluorometer, sized on a Bioanalyzer 2100, and re-quantified with the KAPA Library Quantification kit. A separate single-read 150-cycle Illumina NextSeq 550 flow cell was used to sequence each immunoSEQ 96-well plate. The study's processing was this. Because the immunoSEQ output held only junctional sequences and lacked quality scores, the filtering could not match the filtering applied to full-length reads. Sequences were annotated with PyIR, a Python wrapper for IgBLAST v1.9, and V/J genes and CDR3 were assigned using IMGT germline references. Reads were removed for weak V/J assignments (E-value above 1e-6), missing CDR3, stop codons, out-of-frame junctions, or ambiguous translated residues. V3J clonotypes were defined by identical inferred V gene, J gene, and CDR3 amino acid sequence. Percentage overlap between repertoires was computed as shared unique clonotypes divided by the size of the smaller repertoire. Richness of each repertoire was evaluated using RTK rarefaction, the Chao1 estimator, and Recon v2.1 estimates of unobserved clonotypes. Generation probabilities were computed with OLGA for all TCRbeta clonotypes obtained by the gDNA method from a handful of donors. In its TCRdb copy, this immuneACCESS table keeps in-frame sequences only and misses some clones. Where compared with another copy, unresolved V genes explain less than half of these, and the others have no known cause. V and J calls and clone size follow that table, whereas D and trimming were derived from the DNA. The sample table contains over 950,000 clones; only one count was recorded for 77% of them. Roughly 0.9% of the sample belongs to the ten largest clones.

Healthy HIV-negative adults with no recently reported acute infections or vaccinations were included as donors. All donors were Caucasian adults living in Nashville, Tennessee, USA. CD4+ T cells were enriched through magnetic negative selection, after which naive cells were positively selected on CD45RA and the remaining negative fraction served as the memory subset. After blood collection by leukapheresis, PBMCs were isolated using Ficoll-Histopaque density gradient centrifugation and then cryopreserved in the vapor phase of liquid nitrogen. Purity and quantity of every magnetically sorted T cell population were checked by analytical flow cytometry. Each sorted fraction had its genomic DNA isolated and then quantified by UV absorbance on a Nanodrop 2000c. Reading from cysteine to phenylalanine, the CDR3 counts 13 amino acids. The kept DNA is CDR3 alone, 39 bases in frame from the first base. Taken from the germline V gene, the CDR1 and CDR2 loops are SQVTM and ANQGSEA.

The sequence derives from a man younger than 30 in good health. Some clones in this sample may be carry-over from other donors' samples. Recombination joined TRBV29-1 with TRBJ2-1; 10 central bases correspond to TRBD1. The sample comprised memory CD4+ T cells from PBMCs. Read against the paper, the sample's cell subset or site label means: CD45RA-negative fraction. Here is the DNA: TGCAGCGTCGGGACAGGGGTGGTCAATGAGCAGCTCTTC. Translation gives CSVGTGVVNEQLF.